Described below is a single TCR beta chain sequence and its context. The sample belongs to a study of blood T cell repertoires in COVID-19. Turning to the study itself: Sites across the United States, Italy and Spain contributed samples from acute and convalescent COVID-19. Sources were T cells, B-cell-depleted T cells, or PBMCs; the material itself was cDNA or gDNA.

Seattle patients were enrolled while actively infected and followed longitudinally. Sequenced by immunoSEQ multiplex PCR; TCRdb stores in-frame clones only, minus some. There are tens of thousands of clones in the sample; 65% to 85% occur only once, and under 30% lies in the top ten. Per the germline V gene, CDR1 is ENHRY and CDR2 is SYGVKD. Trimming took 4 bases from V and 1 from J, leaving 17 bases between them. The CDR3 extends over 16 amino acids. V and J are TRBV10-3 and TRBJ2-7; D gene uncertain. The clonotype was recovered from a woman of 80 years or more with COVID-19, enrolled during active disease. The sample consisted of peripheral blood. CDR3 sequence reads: CAISGLVSTPSYEQYF. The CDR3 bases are TGTGCCATCAGTGGTTTGGTCTCCACTCCTTCCTACGAGCAGTACTTC.